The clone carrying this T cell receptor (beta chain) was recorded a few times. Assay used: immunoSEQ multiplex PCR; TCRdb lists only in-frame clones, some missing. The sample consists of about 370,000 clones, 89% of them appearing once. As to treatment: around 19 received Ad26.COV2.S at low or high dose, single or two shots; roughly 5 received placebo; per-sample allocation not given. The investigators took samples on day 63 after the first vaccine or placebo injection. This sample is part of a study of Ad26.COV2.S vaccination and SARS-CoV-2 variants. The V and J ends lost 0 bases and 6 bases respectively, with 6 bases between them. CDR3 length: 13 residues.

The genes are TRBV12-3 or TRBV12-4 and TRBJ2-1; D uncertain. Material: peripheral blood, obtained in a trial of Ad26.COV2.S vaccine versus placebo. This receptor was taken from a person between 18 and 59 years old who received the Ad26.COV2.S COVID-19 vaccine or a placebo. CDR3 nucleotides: TGTGCCAGCAGTTTAGCCTCACCCAATGAGCAGTTCTTC. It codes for CASSLASPNEQFF.